Listed here are 9 T cell receptor beta chains from one sample, sequenced in a study of human T cells and chemical hapten exposure. Time point specified: patch test 1, 2 weeks after DPC sensitization. Specified treatment: therapeutic diphenylcyclopropenone sensitization with weekly scalp DPC. TCRdb ran MiXCR on the RACE reads and lists one entry per CDR3 protein. The sample includes approximately 80,000 distinct CDR3 sequences, about 10% of them seen just once. The sample in question was whole blood, obtained in connection with sensitization to the hapten diphenylcyclopropenone (DPC). Receptor source: a woman aged 45-65 years with alopecia areata. Some clones in this sample may be carry-over from other donors' samples.

By sample share, this clonotype is medium-sized. The chain recombines TRBV10-2 with TRBJ1-1; D is unresolved. Germline CDR1 is WSHSY and CDR2 is SAAADI. V lost 5 bases, J lost 5 bases, and 12 bases lay in between. This CDR3 has 13 amino acids. This chain's CDR3 is CASSTAGGTEAFF. The CDR3 nucleotides are TGCGCCAGCAGTACCGCAGGTGGGACTGAAGCTTTCTTT.

The CDR3 reads CASGRAGGGAKNIQYF. DNA for the CDR3: TGTGCCAGCGGACGGGCAGGCGGCGGGGCCAAAAACATTCAGTACTTC. The rearrangement uses TRBV6-5 and TRBJ2-4; a possible D gene is TRBD2 (5 bases). The V gene's germline CDR1 is MNHEY and CDR2 SVGAGI. This CDR3 comprises 16 residues. V shed 8 bases and J shed 1 base, with 18 bases lying between them.

Many counts were recorded for this clonotype. The chain carries TRBV29-1 and TRBJ2-3; 7 bases line up with TRBD1. CDR1 SQVTM and CDR2 ANQGSEA come from the germline V gene. The CDR3 extends over 14 amino acids. The V segment lost 8 bases and the J segment 4 bases; nucleotides outside the gene matches: 12. The CDR3 nucleotides read TGCAGCTCTCGAGACAGGGTCGGGGCAGATACGCAGTATTTT. It yields the protein CSSRDRVGADTQYF.

This clonotype was seen ten or more times. The chain carries TRBV10-1 and TRBJ2-3; TRBD2 might be the D (6 bases). Trimming shortened V by 5 bases and J by 0 bases, and 9 bases separated the two germline ends. The CDR3 runs to 14 residues. Per germline, CDR1 WNHNN and CDR2 SYGVQD (reference sequence). The CDR3 DNA is TGCGCCAGCAGTTTCGGGAGTAGCACAGATACGCAGTATTTT. It yields the protein CASSFGSSTDTQYF.

This clonotype showed up many times. One end of the junction does not line up with germline, which may come from a read error. The V call is TRBV7-9, the J call TRBJ1-2; D is ambiguous. This CDR3 contains 8 residues. Looked up from germline, CDR1 is SEHNR and CDR2 is FQNEAQ (reference sequence). CDR3 coding DNA: TGTGCCAGCAGCCCCTACGCCTTC. Amino acids: CASSPYAF. Using reference TRBV7-9 and TRBJ1-2 for the parts outside the CDR3, the full variable domain is DTGVSQNPRHKITKRGQNVTFRCDPISEHNRLYWYRQTLGQGPEFLTYFQNEAQLEKSRLLSDRFSAERPKGSFSTLEIQRTEQGDSAMYLCASSPYAFGSGTRLTVV.

This clonotype has just a few counts. CDR3 sequence: CASSRATFPRQNSPLHF. The CDR3 region has the DNA TGTGCCAGCTCACGAGCAACCTTCCCCCGGCAGAATTCACCCCTCCACTTT. The rearrangement links TRBV18 to TRBJ1-6; unclear D gene. V was pared by 4 bases and J by 7 bases, with 20 bases between. Germline V gene lookup returns CDR1 KGHSH and CDR2 LQKENI. The length of the CDR3 is 17 residues. Full variable domain (rest looked up from reference TRBV18 and TRBJ1-6): NAGVMQNPRHLVRRRGQEARLRCSPMKGHSHVYWYRQLPEEGLKFMVYLQKENIIDESGMPKERFSAEFPKEGPSILRIQQVVRGDSAAYFCASSRATFPRQNSPLHFGNGTRLTVT.

This clonotype has just one count. This chain connects TRBV3-1 to TRBJ2-1; no firm D call. The CDR3 totals 11 residues. Trimming took off 4 bases at V and 8 bases at J, with 6 bases between the two ends. In germline, CDR1 is LGHDT, CDR2 YNNKEL (reference sequence). The CDR3 region is CASSRRYEQFF. For the CDR3, the DNA is TGTGCCAGCAGCCGTAGATATGAGCAGTTCTTC.

This clonotype has a handful of counts. V usage is TRBV18 and J usage is TRBJ1-2, with D maybe TRBD1 (5 bases). Trimming removed 2 bases at V and 8 bases at J, with 15 bases between. Looked up from germline, CDR1 is KGHSH and CDR2 is LQKENI. The CDR3 extends over 14 amino acids. CDR3 coding DNA: TGTGCCAGCTCACCAGGCCAGGGAAAGGAAGGCTACACCTTC. Amino acids: CASSPGQGKEGYTF.

This clonotype was detected only a few times. The chain uses TRBV7-6 and TRBJ2-6; D possibly corresponds to TRBD1 (5 bases). The CDR3 loop spans 15 amino acids. The V and J ends lost 5 bases and 1 base respectively, with 9 bases between them. Germline V gives CDR1 SGHVS, CDR2 FNYEAQ. Here the CDR3 DNA reads TGTGCCAGCAGCACAAGGGGTTCTGGGGCCAACGTCCTGACTTTC. Its translation is CASSTRGSGANVLTF.